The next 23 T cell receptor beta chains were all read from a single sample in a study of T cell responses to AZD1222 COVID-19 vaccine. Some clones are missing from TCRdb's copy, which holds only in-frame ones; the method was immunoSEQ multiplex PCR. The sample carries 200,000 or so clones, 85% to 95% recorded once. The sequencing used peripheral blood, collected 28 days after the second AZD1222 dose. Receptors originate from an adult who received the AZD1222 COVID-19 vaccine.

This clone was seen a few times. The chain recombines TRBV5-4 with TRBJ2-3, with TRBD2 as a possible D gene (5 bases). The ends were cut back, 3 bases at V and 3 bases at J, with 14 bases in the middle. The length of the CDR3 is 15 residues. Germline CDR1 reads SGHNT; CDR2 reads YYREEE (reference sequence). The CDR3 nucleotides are TGTGCCAGCAGCTCTATGGAGGCTCGGACAGATACGCAGTATTTT. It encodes CASSSMEARTDTQYF.

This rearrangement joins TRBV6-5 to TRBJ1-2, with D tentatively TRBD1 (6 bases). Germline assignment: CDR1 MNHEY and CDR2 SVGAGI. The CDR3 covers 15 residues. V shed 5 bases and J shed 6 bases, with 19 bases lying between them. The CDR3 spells CASSTGLGDRDGYTF. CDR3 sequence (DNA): TGTGCCAGCAGTACAGGGCTGGGTGATAGGGATGGCTACACCTTC.

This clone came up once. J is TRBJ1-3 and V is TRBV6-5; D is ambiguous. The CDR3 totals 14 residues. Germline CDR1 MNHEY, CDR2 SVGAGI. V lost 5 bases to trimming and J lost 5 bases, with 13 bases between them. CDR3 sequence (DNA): TGTGCCAGCAGTCCCGGGCATTCCCGAAACACCATATATTTT. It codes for CASSPGHSRNTIYF.

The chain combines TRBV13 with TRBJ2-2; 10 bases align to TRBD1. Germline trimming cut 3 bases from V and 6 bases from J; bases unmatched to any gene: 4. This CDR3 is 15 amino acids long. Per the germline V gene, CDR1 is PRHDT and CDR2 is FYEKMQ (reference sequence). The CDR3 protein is CASSFWTGGPGELFF. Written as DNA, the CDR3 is TGTGCCAGCAGCTTTTGGACAGGGGGACCCGGGGAGCTGTTTTTT.

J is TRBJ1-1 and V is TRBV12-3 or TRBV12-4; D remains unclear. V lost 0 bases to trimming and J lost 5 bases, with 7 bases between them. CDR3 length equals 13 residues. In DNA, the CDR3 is TGTGCCAGCAGTTTAGCAGGGAGGACTGAAGCTTTCTTT. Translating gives CASSLAGRTEAFF.

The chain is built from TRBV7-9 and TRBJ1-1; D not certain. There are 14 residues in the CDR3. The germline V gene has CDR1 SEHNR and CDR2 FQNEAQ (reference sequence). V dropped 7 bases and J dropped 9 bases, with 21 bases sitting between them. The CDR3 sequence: CASTAPPQLTQAFF. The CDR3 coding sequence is TGTGCCAGCACCGCGCCCCCCCAGCTAACCCAAGCTTTCTTT.

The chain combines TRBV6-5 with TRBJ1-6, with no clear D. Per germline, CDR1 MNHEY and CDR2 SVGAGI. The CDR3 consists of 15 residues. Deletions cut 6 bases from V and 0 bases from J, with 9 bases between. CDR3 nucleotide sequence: TGTGCCAGCAGAATAGAAAGCTCCTATAATTCACCCCTCCACTTT. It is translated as CASRIESSYNSPLHF.

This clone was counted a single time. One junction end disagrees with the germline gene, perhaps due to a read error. The CDR3 region is CASTLPDFYGYTF. CDR3 coding DNA: TGTGCCAGCACTTTACCGGACTTCTATGGCTACACCTTC. The gene calls are TRBV12-3 or TRBV12-4 and TRBJ1-2; D call uncertain. The CDR3 extends over 13 amino acids.

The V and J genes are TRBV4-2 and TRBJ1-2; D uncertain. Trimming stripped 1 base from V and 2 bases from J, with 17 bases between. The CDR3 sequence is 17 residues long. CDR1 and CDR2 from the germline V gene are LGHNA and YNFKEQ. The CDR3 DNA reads TGTGCCAGCAGCCAAGGGTCCTTGGTCACATTGAACTATGGCTACACCTTC. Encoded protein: CASSQGSLVTLNYGYTF.

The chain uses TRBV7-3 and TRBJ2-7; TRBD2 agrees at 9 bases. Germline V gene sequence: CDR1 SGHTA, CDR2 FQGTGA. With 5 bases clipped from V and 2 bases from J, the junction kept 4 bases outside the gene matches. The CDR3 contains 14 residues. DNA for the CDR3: TGTGCCAGCAGCCCCACTAGCGGGCCCTACGAGCAGTACTTC. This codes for CASSPTSGPYEQYF.

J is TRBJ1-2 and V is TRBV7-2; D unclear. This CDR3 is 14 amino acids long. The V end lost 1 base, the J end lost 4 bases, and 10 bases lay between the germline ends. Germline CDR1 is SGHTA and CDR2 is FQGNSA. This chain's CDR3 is CASSLDPRGYGYTF. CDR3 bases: TGTGCCAGCAGCTTAGATCCGCGGGGCTATGGCTACACCTTC. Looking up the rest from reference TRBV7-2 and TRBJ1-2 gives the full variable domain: GAGVSQSPSNKVTEKGKDVELRCDPISGHTALYWYRQSLGQGLEFLIYFQGNSAPDKSGLPSDRFSAERTGGSVSTLTIQRTQQEDSAVYLCASSLDPRGYGYTFGSGTRLTVV.

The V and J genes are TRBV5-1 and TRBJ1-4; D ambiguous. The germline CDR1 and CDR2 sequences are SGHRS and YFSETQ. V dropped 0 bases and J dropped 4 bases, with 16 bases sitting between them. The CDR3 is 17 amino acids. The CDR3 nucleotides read TGCGCCAGCAGCTTGGATGTTAGTATGGGGAGTAATGAAAAACTGTTTTTT. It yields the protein CASSLDVSMGSNEKLFF.

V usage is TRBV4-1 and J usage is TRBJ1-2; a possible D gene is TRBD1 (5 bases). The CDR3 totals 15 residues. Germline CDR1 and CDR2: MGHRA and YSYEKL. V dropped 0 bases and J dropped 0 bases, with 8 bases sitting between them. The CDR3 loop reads CASSQESTANYGYTF. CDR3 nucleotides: TGCGCCAGCAGCCAAGAGTCGACAGCTAACTATGGCTACACCTTC.

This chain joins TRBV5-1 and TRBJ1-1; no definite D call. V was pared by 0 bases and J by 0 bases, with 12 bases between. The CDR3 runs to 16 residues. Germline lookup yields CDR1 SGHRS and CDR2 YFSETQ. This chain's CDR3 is CASSLEAGFMNTEAFF. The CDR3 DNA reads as TGCGCCAGCAGCTTGGAAGCAGGATTTATGAACACTGAAGCTTTCTTT. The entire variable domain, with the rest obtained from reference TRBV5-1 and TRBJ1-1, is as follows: KAGVTQTPRYLIKTRGQQVTLSCSPISGHRSVSWYQQTPGQGLQFLFEYFSETQRNKGNFPGRFSGRQFSNSRSEMNVSTLELGDSALYLCASSLEAGFMNTEAFFGQGTRLTVV.

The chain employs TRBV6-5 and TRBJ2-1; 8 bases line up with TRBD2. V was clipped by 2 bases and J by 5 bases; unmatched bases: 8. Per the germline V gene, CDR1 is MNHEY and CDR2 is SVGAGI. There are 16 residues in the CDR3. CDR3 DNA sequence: TGTGCCAGCAGTTACACCGGGGGGGTCCGGAACAATGAGCAGTTCTTC. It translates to CASSYTGGVRNNEQFF.

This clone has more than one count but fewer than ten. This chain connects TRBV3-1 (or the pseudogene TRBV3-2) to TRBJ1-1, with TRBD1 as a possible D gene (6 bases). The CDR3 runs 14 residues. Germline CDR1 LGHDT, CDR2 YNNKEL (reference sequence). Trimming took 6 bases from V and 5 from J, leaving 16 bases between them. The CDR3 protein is CASSHPTQGTEAFF. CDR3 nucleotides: TGTGCCAGCAGTCATCCCACACAGGGTACTGAAGCTTTCTTT.

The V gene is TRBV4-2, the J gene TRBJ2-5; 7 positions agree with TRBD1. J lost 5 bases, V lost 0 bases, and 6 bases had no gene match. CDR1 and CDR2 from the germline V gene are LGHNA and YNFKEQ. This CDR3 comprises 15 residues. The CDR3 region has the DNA TGTGCCAGCAGCCAAGATAGACAGGGATTCGAGACCCAGTACTTC. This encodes CASSQDRQGFETQYF.

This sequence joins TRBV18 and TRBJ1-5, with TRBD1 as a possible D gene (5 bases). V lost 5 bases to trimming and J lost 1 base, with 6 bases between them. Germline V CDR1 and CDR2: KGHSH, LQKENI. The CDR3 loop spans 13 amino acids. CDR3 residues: CASSGDSNQPQHF. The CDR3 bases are TGTGCCAGCTCAGGGGACAGCAATCAGCCCCAGCATTTT.

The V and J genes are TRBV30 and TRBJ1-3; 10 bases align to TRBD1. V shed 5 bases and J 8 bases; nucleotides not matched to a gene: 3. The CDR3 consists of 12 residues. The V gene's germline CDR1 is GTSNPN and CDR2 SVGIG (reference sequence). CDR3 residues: CAWGQGEYTIYF. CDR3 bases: TGTGCCTGGGGACAGGGGGAATACACCATATATTTT. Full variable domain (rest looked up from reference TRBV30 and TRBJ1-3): SQTIHQWPATLVQPVGSPLSLECTVEGTSNPNLYWYRQAAGRGLQLLFYSVGIGQISSEVPQNLSASRPQDRQFILSSKKLLLSDSGFYLCAWGQGEYTIYFGEGSWLTVV.

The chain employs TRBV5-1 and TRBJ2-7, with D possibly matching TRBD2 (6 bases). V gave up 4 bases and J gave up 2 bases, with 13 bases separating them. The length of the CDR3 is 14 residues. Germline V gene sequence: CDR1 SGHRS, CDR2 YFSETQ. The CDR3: CASSPGTDPYEQYF. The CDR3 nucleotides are TGCGCCAGCAGCCCGGGGACTGACCCCTACGAGCAGTACTTC.

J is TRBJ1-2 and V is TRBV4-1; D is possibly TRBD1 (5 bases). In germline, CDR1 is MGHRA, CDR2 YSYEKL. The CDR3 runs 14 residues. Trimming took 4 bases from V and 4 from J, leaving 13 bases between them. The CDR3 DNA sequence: TGCGCCAGCAGCCCTATCTCAGGGAGCTATGGCTACACCTTC. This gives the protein CASSPISGSYGYTF.

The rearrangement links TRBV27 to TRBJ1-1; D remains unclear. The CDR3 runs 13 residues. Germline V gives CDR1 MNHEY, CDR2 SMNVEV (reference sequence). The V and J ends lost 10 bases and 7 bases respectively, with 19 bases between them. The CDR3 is CATHRQGEHEAFF. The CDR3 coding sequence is TGTGCCACCCATAGGCAAGGAGAGCATGAAGCTTTCTTT.

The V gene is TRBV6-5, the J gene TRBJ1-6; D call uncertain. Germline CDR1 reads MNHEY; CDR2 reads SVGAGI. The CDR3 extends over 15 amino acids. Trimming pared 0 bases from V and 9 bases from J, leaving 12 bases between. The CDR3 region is CASSYSVRAGSPLHF. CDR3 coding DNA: TGTGCCAGCAGTTACTCGGTACGGGCGGGTTCACCCCTCCACTTT.